These 18 T cell receptor beta chains share one sample of origin, sequenced in a study of blood T cell repertoires in COVID-19. Data came from immunoSEQ multiplex PCR; TCRdb stores just in-frame clones and leaves some out. The data contain approximately 240,000 clones, about 86% of them seen just once; the ten biggest clones take up less than 2.5%. Input material: peripheral blood. The receptors stem from an older woman with acute or convalescent COVID-19.

The gene calls are TRBV13 and TRBJ2-1, with TRBD2 matching 15 bases. After removal of 4 bases from V and 12 bases from J, the junction contained 13 bases not matched to a gene. CDR1 and CDR2 from the germline V gene are PRHDT and FYEKMQ (reference sequence). CDR3 size: 17 residues. In DNA, the CDR3 is TGTGCCAGCAGCTCGTATGAGAGGACTAGCGGGGGGGCAAGGCAGTTCTTC. It specifies CASSSYERTSGGARQFF.

This chain connects TRBV5-1 to TRBJ2-3; no clear D. The CDR3 runs to 14 residues. Trimming left V 2 bases short and J 0 bases short, with 7 bases between. CDR1 is SGHRS, CDR2 YFSETQ, per germline. Here the CDR3 reads CASSFSPSTDTQYF. The CDR3, as DNA: TGCGCCAGCAGCTTCTCCCCTAGCACAGATACGCAGTATTTT.

This chain connects TRBV19 to TRBJ2-1, with a tentative D call TRBD1 (6 bases). V lost 5 bases to trimming and J lost 4 bases, with 21 bases between them. Germline V gene data show CDR1 as LNHDA and CDR2 as SQIVND (reference sequence). This CDR3 spans 17 amino acids. The chain's CDR3 is CASSPSFLGQGYNEQFF. As DNA, the CDR3 is TGTGCCAGTAGTCCCTCGTTTCTGGGACAAGGATACAATGAGCAGTTCTTC.

The chain is built from TRBV28 and TRBJ1-1; 8 nucleotides match TRBD1. CDR3 length: 14 amino acids. V lost 6 bases to trimming and J lost 5 bases; unmatched junction nucleotides: 8. CDR1 is MDHEN and CDR2 is SYDVKM in the germline V gene. The CDR3 spells CASRHPGGRTEAFF. The DNA for the CDR3 is TGTGCCAGCAGGCACCCAGGGGGCCGAACTGAAGCTTTCTTT. Full variable domain (rest looked up from reference TRBV28 and TRBJ1-1): DVKVTQSSRYLVKRTGEKVFLECVQDMDHENMFWYRQDPGLGLRLIYFSYDVKMKEKGDIPEGYSVSREKKERFSLILESASTNQTSMYLCASRHPGGRTEAFFGQGTRLTVV.

The rearrangement links TRBV7-2 to TRBJ2-1; a possible D gene is TRBD1 (6 bases). The V gene lost 6 bases and the J gene lost 6 bases, with 12 bases spanning the gap. CDR1 is SGHTA, CDR2 FQGNSA, per germline. This CDR3 spans 13 amino acids. Here the CDR3 DNA reads TGTGCCAGCAGTAACAGGGTAGGCAATGAGCAGTTCTTC. It is translated as CASSNRVGNEQFF.

This clone was recorded only once. The same CDR3 is also encoded by other DNA sequences in this sample. The rearrangement uses TRBV5-1 and TRBJ2-7; D not resolved. CDR3 size: 13 residues. Trimming pared 0 bases from V and 3 bases from J, leaving 7 bases between. In germline, CDR1 is SGHRS, CDR2 YFSETQ. Here the CDR3 DNA reads TGCGCCAGCAGCTTGGGTCCCGGCTACGAGCAGTACTTC. Its protein is CASSLGPGYEQYF.

V is TRBV7-9 and J is TRBJ1-5; D is unclear. The germline V gene has CDR1 SEHNR and CDR2 FQNEAQ (reference sequence). This CDR3 is built from 14 residues. Trimming removed 6 bases from V and 1 base from J, with 10 bases in between. The CDR3 protein is CASRRRQSNQPQHF. CDR3 in DNA: TGTGCCAGCAGACGGCGACAAAGCAATCAGCCCCAGCATTTT.

The J gene is TRBJ2-2, the V gene TRBV5-1; 8 positions agree with TRBD2. The V segment lost 4 bases and the J segment 5 bases; nucleotides outside the gene matches: 13. Germline-derived CDR1 and CDR2 are SGHRS and YFSETQ. The CDR3 contains 17 residues. CDR3: CASSKGGLAGVTGELFF. In DNA form, the CDR3 reads TGCGCCAGCAGCAAAGGGGGGCTAGCGGGTGTTACCGGGGAGCTGTTTTTT.

V usage is TRBV6-5 and J usage is TRBJ1-4; tentatively, D is TRBD1 (5 bases). The CDR3 consists of 15 residues. The germline V and J ends were trimmed by 1 base and 8 bases, with 14 bases remaining between them. Germline V gene data show CDR1 as MNHEY and CDR2 as SVGAGI. The CDR3 region has the DNA TGTGCCAGCAGTTACTTTCCTGGCAGGGCAGAAAAACTGTTTTTT. This encodes CASSYFPGRAEKLFF.

This clone occurred once. In DNA, the CDR3 is TGTGCCTGGAGCCCTGGGGGGAGTTATGGCTACACCTTC. It translates to CAWSPGGSYGYTF. This rearrangement joins TRBV30 to TRBJ1-2; D perhaps matches TRBD1 (5 bases). V gave up 3 bases and J gave up 5 bases, with 13 bases separating them. Looked up from germline, CDR1 is GTSNPN and CDR2 is SVGIG (reference sequence). CDR3 size: 13 residues.

The rearrangement links TRBV19 to TRBJ2-3, with 7 bases lining up with TRBD2. Germline trimming cut 1 base from V and 6 bases from J; bases unmatched to any gene: 1. Germline V gives CDR1 LNHDA, CDR2 SQIVND (reference sequence). The CDR3 runs to 13 residues. CDR3 in amino acids: CASSIGLADTQYF. The CDR3 DNA reads TGTGCCAGTAGTATAGGACTAGCTGATACGCAGTATTTT.

The J gene is TRBJ1-6, the V gene TRBV4-1, with unresolved D. Germline V CDR1 and CDR2: MGHRA, YSYEKL. The length of the CDR3 is 18 residues. With 1 base removed from V and 0 bases from J, the gap between germline ends came to 13 bases. The CDR3 DNA follows: TGCGCCAGCAGCCAAGGGGGTGACTATAGCTCCTATAATTCACCCCTCCACTTT. It translates to CASSQGGDYSSYNSPLHF.

This chain links TRBV7-3 with TRBJ1-6; the D is unclear. The CDR3 extends over 13 amino acids. The germline V gene encodes CDR1 SGHTA and CDR2 FQGTGA. Between the trimmed V and J ends, which lost 0 bases and 9 bases, there was a span of 6 bases. The CDR3 sequence is CASSLTASSPLHF. The CDR3 DNA is TGTGCCAGCAGCTTAACGGCCTCTTCACCCCTCCACTTT.

CDR3 nucleotide sequence: TGTGCTAGTGCCCAGGGACTAGCGGGGGGGCCGAGCTCCTACAATGAGCAGTTCTTC. Amino acid sequence: CASAQGLAGGPSSYNEQFF. The chain links TRBV12-5 to TRBJ2-1; 16 bases agree with TRBD2. V lost 7 bases and J lost 0; bases outside the gene matches: 9. Germline assignment: CDR1 LGHNT and CDR2 FRNRAP. The CDR3 consists of 19 residues.

The V and J genes are TRBV18 and TRBJ2-6, with 11 bases aligning to TRBD2. Trimming at V came to 5 bases and at J to 0 bases, leaving 3 bases not matched to a gene. Germline V gene lookup returns CDR1 KGHSH and CDR2 LQKENI. The CDR3 has 17 amino acids. CDR3 sequence reads: CASSGLAGGSGANVLTF. The CDR3 nucleotides are TGTGCCAGCTCAGGACTAGCGGGTGGCTCTGGGGCCAACGTCCTGACTTTC. The variable domain in full, completed from reference TRBV18 and TRBJ2-6, reads NAGVMQNPRHLVRRRGQEARLRCSPMKGHSHVYWYRQLPEEGLKFMVYLQKENIIDESGMPKERFSAEFPKEGPSILRIQQVVRGDSAAYFCASSGLAGGSGANVLTFGAGSRLTVL.

The count of this clone is one. V gene TRBV28 combines with J gene TRBJ1-2; TRBD1 agrees at 7 bases. Germline trimming cut 4 bases from V and 5 bases from J; bases unmatched to any gene: 4. Germline V gives CDR1 MDHEN, CDR2 SYDVKM. CDR3 length equals 13 residues. The CDR3 DNA follows: TGTGCCAGCAGTTCGGACAGGTATTATGGCTACACCTTC. Protein sequence: CASSSDRYYGYTF.

The CDR3 sequence is CASSRRTMGYTEAFF. CDR3 nucleotide sequence: TGTGCCAGCAGCCGCCGGACAATGGGGTACACTGAAGCTTTCTTT. The genes are TRBV3-1 (or the pseudogene TRBV3-2) and TRBJ1-1; D is perhaps TRBD1 (5 bases). Trimming removed 4 bases from V and 3 bases from J, with 15 bases in between. Germline values: CDR1 LGHDT, CDR2 YNNKEL (reference sequence). The CDR3 length is 15 residues.

The chain is built from TRBV14 and TRBJ1-2, with D possibly being TRBD1 (6 bases). Trimming shortened V by 4 bases and J by 6 bases, and 18 bases separated the two germline ends. Germline CDR1 reads SGHDN; CDR2 reads FVKESK. The CDR3 runs to 15 residues. Here the CDR3 reads CASSPQTPRGDGYTF. The CDR3 DNA follows: TGTGCCAGCAGCCCGCAGACCCCCAGGGGAGATGGCTACACCTTC.